This passage covers 24 T cell receptor beta chains from one sample sequenced in a study of blood T cell repertoires in COVID-19. The repertoire was sequenced with immunoSEQ multiplex PCR; TCRdb's copy has only in-frame clones and lacks some. Of 30,000 to 35,000 clones in the sample, more than 60% were seen once. Sequencing was done on a sample of peripheral blood. The receptors here all came from a man older than 75 with active or convalescent COVID-19.

The CDR3 loop reads CASSQAVQGPWSEFF. DNA for the CDR3: TGCGCCAGCAGCCAAGCGGTCCAGGGGCCCTGGTCTGAGTTCTTC. This chain uses TRBV4-3 with TRBJ2-1; D is possibly TRBD1 (6 bases). This CDR3 contains 15 residues. Germline lookup yields CDR1 LGHNA and CDR2 YSLEER. Deletions cut 1 base from V and 14 bases from J, with 21 bases between.

The rearrangement uses TRBV5-1 and TRBJ2-7, with D possibly matching TRBD2 (6 bases). V lost 6 bases, J lost 7 bases, and 29 bases lay in between. CDR1 and CDR2 (germline): SGHRS, YFSETQ. The CDR3 runs to 17 residues. Written as DNA, the CDR3 is TGCGCCAGCACCTTAGCGGCCAGAAGCCTATCGTATGAGGAGCAGTACTTC. This codes for CASTLAARSLSYEEQYF.

The chain carries TRBV28 and TRBJ2-3; 11 nucleotides match TRBD2. Germline CDR1 MDHEN, CDR2 SYDVKM. V was pared by 2 bases and J by 0 bases, with 4 bases of the junction left unmatched. This CDR3 has 17 residues. This chain's CDR3 is CASSLRTSGLSTDTQYF. DNA for the CDR3: TGTGCCAGCAGTTTAAGGACTAGCGGGCTTAGCACAGATACGCAGTATTTT.

The chain has TRBV4-2 and TRBJ2-2; D might be TRBD2 (7 bases). Germline CDR1 is LGHNA and CDR2 is YNFKEQ. The V and J ends lost 1 base and 5 bases respectively, with 14 bases between them. The length of the CDR3 is 16 residues. CDR3 sequence (DNA): TGTGCCAGCAGCCAAGGTCGGGGGGCTGGGACCGGGGAGCTGTTTTTT. It translates to CASSQGRGAGTGELFF.

The genes are TRBV7-3 and TRBJ2-5; D unresolved. The V and J ends lost 2 bases and 5 bases respectively, with 12 bases between them. The CDR3 loop spans 14 amino acids. CDR1 is SGHTA, CDR2 FQGTGA, per germline. The CDR3 sequence: CASSLGPFGETQYF. The CDR3 DNA reads TGTGCCAGCAGCTTAGGTCCTTTCGGGGAGACCCAGTACTTC.

The sample holds one count of this clone. The chain recombines TRBV19 with TRBJ2-2; 12 bases map to TRBD2. Germline V lookup: CDR1 LNHDA, CDR2 SQIVND (reference sequence). The trim removed 2 bases at V and 4 bases at J, leaving 2 bases unmatched. This CDR3 has 16 residues. In DNA, the CDR3 is TGTGCCAGTAGTATACTAGCGGGAGGGGGCACCGGGGAGCTGTTTTTT. Translation gives CASSILAGGGTGELFF.

About this clone: A junction boundary mismatches the germline segment, possibly from a read error. The CDR3 nucleotides read TGCGCCAGCACCTTGGCATGGGGGGATGGCTACACCTTC. It specifies CASTLAWGDGYTF. The chain is built from TRBV5-1 and TRBJ1-2, with D perhaps matching TRBD1 (5 bases). Germline CDR1 and CDR2: SGHRS and YFSETQ. This CDR3 region has 13 residues.

The chain has TRBV3-1 (or the pseudogene TRBV3-2) and TRBJ1-2; 8 positions match TRBD1. Germline CDR1 LGHDT, CDR2 YNNKEL (reference sequence). The CDR3 totals 14 residues. Trimming removed 1 base from V and 6 bases from J; junction bases left unmatched: 4. The CDR3 is CASSQAGGADGYTF. The CDR3 region has the DNA TGTGCCAGCAGCCAAGCAGGGGGCGCAGATGGCTACACCTTC.

In its sample, this clone was seen a few times. This chain links TRBV7-9 with TRBJ2-7; D is ambiguous. Deletions cut 4 bases from V and 0 bases from J, with 4 bases between. CDR3 length equals 12 residues. Germline CDR1 and CDR2: SEHNR and FQNEAQ (reference sequence). CDR3 sequence reads: CASSYSSYEQYF. CDR3 nucleotides: TGTGCCAGCAGCTACTCCTCCTACGAGCAGTACTTC.

The V and J genes are TRBV11-2 and TRBJ1-6, with no clear D. The CDR3 is 16 residues long. Germline CDR1 SGHAT, CDR2 FQNNGV. The V and J ends lost 0 bases and 10 bases respectively, with 16 bases between them. The chain's CDR3 is CASSLDTSVTSSPLHF. The CDR3 region has the DNA TGTGCCAGCAGCTTAGATACGTCGGTAACTTCCTCACCCCTCCACTTT. Filled out from reference TRBV11-2 and TRBJ1-6, the complete variable domain reads EAGVAQSPRYKIIEKRQSVAFWCNPISGHATLYWYQQILGQGPKLLIQFQNNGVVDDSQLPKDRFSAERLKGVDSTLKIQPAKLEDSAVYLCASSLDTSVTSSPLHFGNGTRLTVT.

The V and J genes are TRBV7-2 and TRBJ2-7; the match to TRBD2 covers 7 bases. The CDR3 covers 14 residues. V shed 1 base and J 6 bases; nucleotides not matched to a gene: 6. Germline CDR1 reads SGHTA; CDR2 reads FQGNSA. The CDR3 DNA follows: TGTGCCAGCAGCTTAGGTTACGGGGGGTTCGAGCAGTACTTC. Translating gives CASSLGYGGFEQYF.

V and J are TRBV10-3 and TRBJ2-1; TRBD2 matches 9 bases. The V and J ends lost 4 bases and 4 bases, in that order; junction bases with no gene match: 14. This CDR3 is 18 amino acids long. Germline V CDR1 and CDR2: ENHRY, SYGVKD. CDR3 in amino acids: CAISAGLAGYGQYNEQFF. CDR3 nucleotide sequence: TGTGCCATCAGTGCCGGGCTAGCGGGATATGGCCAGTACAATGAGCAGTTCTTC.

V is TRBV28 and J is TRBJ1-6, with 7 bases matching TRBD1. Germline V gene data show CDR1 as MDHEN and CDR2 as SYDVKM. The CDR3 totals 14 residues. Losses at the gene ends were 10 bases for V and 9 bases for J; bases not matched to a gene: 12. CDR3 residues: CATVGGWGSSPLHF. The DNA for the CDR3 is TGTGCCACCGTAGGGGGCTGGGGGAGTTCACCCCTCCACTTT.

The chain carries TRBV19 and TRBJ1-4, with no clear D. The CDR3 runs 14 residues. The V gene lost 7 bases and the J gene lost 0 bases, with 9 bases spanning the gap. Germline CDR1 reads LNHDA; CDR2 reads SQIVND (reference sequence). CDR3 DNA sequence: TGTGCCAGTATGTCTCCTACAACTAATGAAAAACTGTTTTTT. This codes for CASMSPTTNEKLFF.

The CDR3 loop reads CASSKVGRVDGELFF. CDR3 coding DNA: TGTGCCAGCAGCAAGGTGGGCAGGGTGGACGGGGAGCTGTTTTTT. This sequence joins TRBV21-1 and TRBJ2-2; TRBD1, as called in the table, went unchecked against the DNA. TRBV21-1 is listed as a pseudogene. The CDR3 is made up of 15 amino acids.

The chain uses TRBV28 and TRBJ2-2; TRBD2 aligns across 9 bases. The V gene end was trimmed by 2 bases and the J gene end by 8 bases; junction bases not matched to a gene: 6. The germline V gene encodes CDR1 MDHEN and CDR2 SYDVKM. The CDR3 runs 15 residues. Written as DNA, the CDR3 is TGTGCCAGCAGTTTAACGAATAGCGGGAGAGGGGAGCTGTTTTTT. This gives the protein CASSLTNSGRGELFF.

The chain joins TRBV2 to TRBJ2-1; D not resolved. Germline CDR1 and CDR2: SNHLY and FYNNEI. Trimming removed 5 bases from V and 5 bases from J, with 10 bases in between. The CDR3 loop spans 13 amino acids. The CDR3 region is CASSTDNNNEQFF. CDR3 in DNA: TGTGCCAGCAGTACCGACAATAACAATGAGCAGTTCTTC.

The chain carries TRBV29-1 and TRBJ2-4, with TRBD1 matching 8 bases. V shed 6 bases, J shed 9 bases, and the junction held 7 bases outside the gene matches. This CDR3 region has 12 residues. Germline V gene data show CDR1 as SQVTM and CDR2 as ANQGSEA. Written as DNA, the CDR3 is TGCAGCGTAGGACAGGGCTCTGGCATTCAGTACTTC. It codes for CSVGQGSGIQYF.

The chain joins TRBV7-8 to TRBJ2-1, with 9 bases matching TRBD2. Germline CDR1 reads SGHVS; CDR2 reads FQNEAQ. This CDR3 has 15 residues. The V and J ends lost 5 bases and 5 bases, in that order; junction bases with no gene match: 7. CDR3 in amino acids: CASSLLAGHHNEQFF. The DNA of the CDR3 is TGTGCCAGCAGCCTCCTAGCGGGACATCACAATGAGCAGTTCTTC.

This clone has just a few counts. This chain links TRBV30 with TRBJ2-3; 8 bases are shared with TRBD2. The V gene's germline CDR1 is GTSNPN and CDR2 SVGIG (reference sequence). This CDR3 is built from 14 residues. Germline trimming cut 2 bases from V and 9 bases from J; bases unmatched to any gene: 10. The CDR3 region has the DNA TGTGCCTGGAGTCGGACTAGCTCCCACACGACGCAGTATTTT. Amino acid sequence: CAWSRTSSHTTQYF.

The V and J genes are TRBV15 and TRBJ2-7; 11 bases are a match to TRBD2. CDR3 length: 15 residues. Looked up from germline, CDR1 is LNHNV and CDR2 is YYDKDF (reference sequence). V was clipped by 0 bases and J by 6 bases; unmatched bases: 4. As DNA, the CDR3 is TGTGCCACCAGCAGAGATTTTGGGACTAGCGGCGAGCAGTACTTC. Its protein product is CATSRDFGTSGEQYF.

The V call is TRBV6-1, the J call TRBJ1-2; tentatively, D is TRBD1 (5 bases). Trimming removed 1 base at V and 8 bases at J, with 14 bases between. Germline assignment: CDR1 MNHNS and CDR2 SASEGT. There are 14 residues in the CDR3. CDR3 coding DNA: TGTGCCAGCAGTGAAGAGGGCAGGGTAGGAGGCTACACCTTC. Amino acid sequence: CASSEEGRVGGYTF.

This clone was counted between two and nine times. V is TRBV3-1 (or the pseudogene TRBV3-2) and J is TRBJ2-1, with 7 nucleotides matching TRBD2. Germline V gene sequence: CDR1 LGHDT, CDR2 YNNKEL (reference sequence). CDR3 length: 16 residues. V was clipped by 1 base and J by 6 bases; unmatched bases: 9. The DNA of the CDR3 is TGTGCCAGCAGCCAAGGTGGCGGGAGTGGATCCAATGAGCAGTTCTTC. Protein: CASSQGGGSGSNEQFF.

V gene TRBV6-5 combines with J gene TRBJ1-6; 11 bases fit TRBD1. Germline CDR1 is MNHEY and CDR2 is SVGAGI. This CDR3 contains 15 residues. With 0 bases clipped from V and 9 bases from J, the junction kept 1 base outside the gene matches. In DNA, the CDR3 is TGTGCCAGCAGTTACTCGGGGACAGGGGGTTCACCCCTCCACTTT. Protein product: CASSYSGTGGSPLHF.